What follows are 19 T cell receptor beta chains derived from one specimen sequenced in a study of cytomegalovirus exposure and HLA in healthy donors (dated 2017 in TCRdb). Library preparation used the immunoSEQ multiplex PCR assay. A mixture of 60 forward primers for TCR Vbeta segments and 13 reverse primers for TCR Jbeta segments was used in the multiplex PCR. Imported from immuneACCESS, the table was reduced by TCRdb to in-frame sequences with V and J called. These copies leave out some clones; in studies compared against another copy, an unresolved V gene accounts for under half, and the cause of the remainder is not known. Here the sample has around 150,000 clones; over 75% occur a single time. Around 1% of the sample is taken by the ten largest. Input material: PBMCs. These receptors were taken from a woman in her 50s in good health and CMV-seropositive.

The V call is TRBV7-8, the J call TRBJ1-2; 11 bases agree with TRBD1. V lost 0 bases and J lost 7; bases outside the gene matches: 4. From germline, CDR1 is SGHVS and CDR2 FQNEAQ. This CDR3 has 15 residues. Here the CDR3 DNA reads TGTGCCAGCAGCTTAGCCGGGACAGGGGGGGGTGGCTACACCTTC. Protein sequence: CASSLAGTGGGGYTF.

In this sample, this clone turned up a few times. This chain links TRBV7-8 with TRBJ2-7; no definite D call. Trimming removed 4 bases from V and 1 base from J, with 14 bases in between. In germline, CDR1 is SGHVS, CDR2 FQNEAQ. The CDR3 consists of 15 residues. The CDR3 sequence: CASSSLLGSSYEQYF. As DNA, the CDR3 is TGTGCCAGCAGCTCCCTCCTCGGTAGTTCCTACGAGCAGTACTTC.

CDR3 amino acids: CASSLGTMSNQPQHF. CDR3 nucleotide sequence: TGTGCCAGCAGTTTAGGGACAATGAGCAATCAGCCCCAGCATTTT. V is TRBV27 and J is TRBJ1-5, with D tentatively TRBD1 (6 bases). This CDR3 is 15 amino acids long. Germline assignment: CDR1 MNHEY and CDR2 SMNVEV (reference sequence). The V gene lost 2 bases and the J gene lost 1 base, with 9 bases spanning the gap.

The chain employs TRBV9 and TRBJ2-7; 7 bases agree with TRBD1. CDR3 size: 13 residues. V lost 3 bases, J lost 4 bases, and 4 bases stayed unmatched. From germline, CDR1 is SGDLS and CDR2 YYNGEE. The CDR3 DNA follows: TGTGCCAGCAGCGCGGGACAGAGGTACGAGCAGTACTTC. This gives the protein CASSAGQRYEQYF.

V gene TRBV4-1 combines with J gene TRBJ1-1; no clear D. The CDR3 runs 12 residues. V was pared by 4 bases and J by 3 bases, with 6 bases between. Germline V CDR1 and CDR2: MGHRA, YSYEKL. The chain's CDR3 is CASSPPDTEAFF. CDR3 DNA sequence: TGCGCCAGCAGCCCCCCTGACACTGAAGCTTTCTTT.

The gene calls are TRBV9 and TRBJ1-3; a possible D gene is TRBD1 (5 bases). The CDR3 is made up of 16 amino acids. Trimming took off 0 bases at V and 3 bases at J, with 13 bases between the two ends. CDR1 and CDR2 (germline): SGDLS, YYNGEE. DNA of the CDR3: TGTGCCAGCAGCGTAGCTGGTGGGGCTAGTGGAAACACCATATATTTT. This encodes CASSVAGGASGNTIYF.

This clone was counted only a few times. V gene TRBV5-1 combines with J gene TRBJ2-5, with 8 bases that match TRBD1. Germline-derived CDR1 and CDR2 are SGHRS and YFSETQ. Losses at the gene ends were 0 bases for V and 5 bases for J; bases not matched to a gene: 6. The CDR3 has 15 residues. This chain's CDR3 is CASSLGQGATETQYF. In DNA form, the CDR3 reads TGCGCCAGCAGCTTGGGCCAGGGGGCTACCGAGACCCAGTACTTC.

The rearrangement joins TRBV28 to TRBJ1-2, with D possibly matching TRBD1 (6 bases). The CDR3 covers 16 residues. Germline CDR1 and CDR2: MDHEN and SYDVKM. Deletions cut 6 bases from V and 7 bases from J, with 24 bases between. CDR3 sequence reads: CASRGSEGVTAGGYTF. The CDR3 nucleotides read TGTGCCAGCAGGGGATCCGAGGGGGTTACGGCTGGTGGCTACACCTTC.

This clone was seen just once. V is TRBV27 and J is TRBJ1-5; the D is unclear. Trimming removed 5 bases from V and 6 bases from J, with 14 bases in between. Germline-derived CDR1 and CDR2 are MNHEY and SMNVEV (reference sequence). The CDR3 consists of 14 residues. This chain's CDR3 is CASSLTPFIQPQHF. The DNA for the CDR3 is TGTGCCAGCAGTCTCACACCGTTCATTCAGCCCCAGCATTTT.

The chain recombines TRBV7-2 with TRBJ2-5; possibly TRBD2 for D (5 bases). V lost 7 bases and J 9 bases, leaving 18 bases between the germline ends. The CDR3 extends over 13 amino acids. Germline V gene data show CDR1 as SGHTA and CDR2 as FQGNSA. The DNA of the CDR3 is TGTGCCAGCACCCAAGGAGGCCGTACGTCCCAGTACTTC. This gives the protein CASTQGGRTSQYF.

The CDR3 DNA reads TGTGCCAGCAGTATTAGTAGCATCGGGGAGCTGTTTTTT. The encoded protein is CASSISSIGELFF. This chain links TRBV6-5 with TRBJ2-2; D call uncertain. CDR3 length: 13 amino acids. Germline-derived CDR1 and CDR2 are MNHEY and SVGAGI. The V end was cut by 5 bases, the J end by 7 bases, with 11 bases between.

The rearrangement links TRBV6-5 to TRBJ2-5, with D perhaps TRBD2 (6 bases). Looked up from germline, CDR1 is MNHEY and CDR2 is SVGAGI. The V gene lost 2 bases and the J gene lost 3 bases, with 10 bases spanning the gap. CDR3 length equals 14 residues. The CDR3 nucleotides are TGTGCCAGCAGTTACAGGGGAGGAGAAGAGACCCAGTACTTC. Its translation is CASSYRGGEETQYF.

The CDR3 region has the DNA TGTGCCTGGACTAGACAGGGGGGTACTGAAGCTTTCTTT. It specifies CAWTRQGGTEAFF. The J gene is TRBJ1-1, the V gene TRBV30; TRBD1 matches 9 bases. CDR3 size: 13 residues. V shed 4 bases, J shed 5 bases, and the junction held 5 bases outside the gene matches. The germline CDR1 and CDR2 sequences are GTSNPN and SVGIG (reference sequence).

V gene TRBV7-2 combines with J gene TRBJ2-7; possibly TRBD2 for D (6 bases). The CDR3 length is 14 residues. Germline V lookup: CDR1 SGHTA, CDR2 FQGNSA. V lost 1 base to trimming and J lost 7 bases, with 14 bases between them. The CDR3 is CASSLGLTAGEQYF. Here the CDR3 DNA reads TGTGCCAGCAGCTTAGGACTAACGGCGGGGGAGCAGTACTTC.

CDR3 region: CASSDRGYEQYF. In DNA form, the CDR3 reads TGTGCCAGCAGTGATCGGGGTTACGAGCAGTACTTC. The chain links TRBV6-1 to TRBJ2-7, with D perhaps TRBD2 (5 bases). The CDR3 has 12 residues. Trimming took off 3 bases at V and 4 bases at J, with 7 bases between the two ends. CDR1 MNHNS and CDR2 SASEGT come from the germline V gene.

V is TRBV2 and J is TRBJ1-1, with 10 bases that match TRBD1. CDR1 SNHLY and CDR2 FYNNEI come from the germline V gene. This CDR3 has 15 residues. J gave up 3 bases and V 5 bases, and 6 bases lay outside the gene matches. CDR3 loop: CASSPWTGGDTEAFF. Written as DNA, the CDR3 is TGTGCCAGCAGTCCTTGGACAGGGGGGGACACTGAAGCTTTCTTT.

On this clone: A junction boundary mismatches the germline segment, possibly from a read error. This chain connects TRBV7-7 to TRBJ2-7; 12 bases agree with TRBD1. Germline CDR1 SSHAT, CDR2 FNYEAQ (reference sequence). The CDR3 consists of 15 residues. CDR3 protein: CASRPGTGGTYEQYF. Written as DNA, the CDR3 is TGTGCTAGCAGACCAGGGACAGGGGGCACCTACGAGCAGTACTTC. Supplemented by reference TRBV7-7 and TRBJ2-7, the full variable domain reads GAGVSQSPRYKVTKRGQDVTLRCDPISSHATLYWYQQALGQGPEFLTYFNYEAQPDKSGLPSDRFSAERPEGSISTLTIQRTEQRDSAMYRCASRPGTGGTYEQYFGPGTRLTVT.

The chain carries TRBV4-3 and TRBJ1-3; D is unresolved. Trimming took off 4 bases at V and 3 bases at J, with 13 bases between the two ends. CDR3 length: 15 amino acids. Germline V gene data show CDR1 as LGHNA and CDR2 as YSLEER. CDR3 bases: TGCGCCAGCAGCCCCAGCGTGCAAGGTGGAAACACCATATATTTT. Protein product: CASSPSVQGGNTIYF.

Only a few counts were recorded for this clone. This chain uses TRBV27 with TRBJ2-5, with D unresolved. The V gene's germline CDR1 is MNHEY and CDR2 SMNVEV (reference sequence). With 3 bases removed from V and 0 bases from J, the gap between germline ends came to 5 bases. CDR3 size: 13 residues. The CDR3 bases are TGTGCCAGCAGTTTCCACTACCAAGAGACCCAGTACTTC. This encodes CASSFHYQETQYF.